The next 13 T cell receptor delta chains were all read from a single sample in a study of γδ T cells in repeated Plasmodium falciparum infection. TCRdb fed the multiplex PCR reads into CATT to redo clone calling. The data hold around 86,000 delta-chain clones, with over 1.1% observed a single time. Flow sorting of PBMC yielded separate Vgamma9/Vdelta2+ and Vdelta2-negative gammadelta T cell populations for bulk repertoire analysis. The sequenced sample consisted of gamma-delta T cells from blood. Source of these receptors: a pool of human donors (malaria-infected and uninfected, not separated).

The sample holds many counts of this clone. Different DNA sequences within this sample yield the same CDR3. The chain is built from TRDV1 and TRDJ1, with D perhaps TRDD3 (5 bases). This CDR3 region has 17 residues. With 1 base removed from V and 0 bases from J, the gap between germline ends came to 15 bases. CDR1 and CDR2 from the germline V gene are TSWWSYY and QGS. CDR3 protein: CALGEPPHWPNTDKLIF. The CDR3 bases are TGTGCTCTTGGGGAACCGCCACACTGGCCCAACACCGATAAACTCATCTTT.

The sample holds many counts of this clone. The amino acid sequence in TCRdb belongs to a much larger clone and departs from this DNA's translation at residue 13, likely a sequencing read error; the sequence shown is translated from the DNA. The chain uses TRDV2 and TRDJ1; 8 positions agree with TRDD3. Looked up from germline, CDR1 is GEAIGNYY and CDR2 is EKD. CDR3 size: 15 residues. The CDR3, as DNA: TGTGCCTGTGACGTACTGGGGGTTTACACCGATAAACCCATCTTT. Protein product: CACDVLGVYTDKPIF.

As to this clone: Translating this DNA gives a protein that differs at residue 17 from the TCRdb one, which belongs to a much larger clone; a read error is likely, and the protein shown is this translation. The chain joins TRDV1 to TRDJ1; 11 nucleotides line up with TRDD3. The V gene end was trimmed by 1 base and the J gene end by 0 bases; junction bases not matched to a gene: 22. CDR1 is TSWWSYY, CDR2 QGS, per germline. The length of the CDR3 is 23 residues. The CDR3 DNA reads as TGTGCTCTTGGGGAACGGGCCTTCCGAATACTGGGGGATATGGAGGGGAACACCGATAAACTCATCTTT. The encoded protein is CALGERAFRILGDMEGNTDKLIF.

Notes on this clone: This likely came from a read error, as a far larger clone is one base away. Additional DNA sequences in this sample encode the identical CDR3. In DNA, the CDR3 is TGTGCCTGTGACACAGCGACTGGGGGCCTCACCGATAAACTCATCTTT. As protein: CACDTATGGLTDKLIF. This chain connects TRDV2 to TRDJ1, with 8 bases lining up with TRDD3. TCRdb gives no J gene; it was assigned here by matching the DNA to germline. V dropped 1 base and J dropped 1; count of bases not matched to a gene: 7. CDR1 and CDR2 (germline): GEAIGNYY, EKD. The CDR3 is 16 amino acids.

This clone was counted a few times. A far larger clone differs by one base, so this is likely a read error. Other DNA sequences in this specimen translate into the identical CDR3. This chain joins TRDV1 and TRDJ1; a possible D gene is TRDD3 (7 bases). Because TCRdb records no J gene, it was assigned here through a match of the DNA to germline. Germline-derived CDR1 and CDR2 are TSWWSYY and QGS. The CDR3 contains 18 residues. V dropped 0 bases and J dropped 1 base, with 18 bases sitting between them. The CDR3 nucleotides are TGTGCTCTTGGGGAACTGGGATACCGGTTCCTAGTCACCGATAAACTCATCTTT. It specifies CALGELGYRFLVTDKLIF.

This clone was found a few times. The protein in TCRdb stems from a much larger clone and differs at residue 11 from this DNA's translation, likely a read error; here the protein is translated from the DNA. This chain uses TRDV2 with TRDJ1, with TRDD3 matching over 11 bases. TCRdb records no J gene; here it was assigned by comparing the DNA to germline. With V trimmed by 6 bases and J by 2 bases, 28 bases remained unmatched. This CDR3 is built from 22 residues. CDR1 GEAIGNYY and CDR2 EKD come from the germline V gene. CDR3 sequence reads: CACWHPTSSRPTGGYFTDKLIF. In DNA form, the CDR3 reads TGTGCCTGTTGGCATCCTACGTCTTCTAGGCCTACTGGGGGATATTTTACCGATAAACTCATCTTT.

This clone was found a few times. The protein held in TCRdb is that of a much larger clone and does not match this DNA's translation at residue 4, likely because of a read error; the protein shown is translated from the DNA. The V call is TRDV1, the J call TRDJ1; 11 bases line up with TRDD3. Germline-derived CDR1 and CDR2 are TSWWSYY and QGS. CDR3 size: 19 residues. CDR3 region: CALEELGWGIPSYTDKLIF. The CDR3 nucleotides are TGTGCTCTTGAGGAACTAGGCTGGGGGATACCCTCATACACCGATAAACTCATCTTT.

Many counts were recorded for this clone. The chain links TRDV1 to TRDJ1; no clear D. CDR1 TSWWSYY and CDR2 QGS come from the germline V gene. Trimming left V 0 bases short and J 0 bases short, with 8 bases between. This CDR3 contains 15 residues. CDR3 sequence reads: CALGELRRNTDKLIF. The CDR3, as DNA: TGTGCTCTTGGGGAACTTCGACGAAACACCGATAAACTCATCTTT.

This clone turned up a few times. Given a far larger clone just one base away, this is likely a sequencing read error. Different DNA sequences within this sample yield the same CDR3. For the CDR3, the DNA is TGTGCCTGTGACACTGGGGGTCACCCGACAGCGCAACTCTTCTTT. The encoded protein is CACDTGGHPTAQLFF. V is TRDV2 and J is TRDJ2; possibly TRDD3 for D (6 bases). TCRdb leaves out the J gene; it was filled in here by matching the DNA to germline. Per the germline V gene, CDR1 is GEAIGNYY and CDR2 is EKD. CDR3 size: 15 residues.

Regarding this clone: The amino acid sequence in TCRdb belongs to a much larger clone and departs from this DNA's translation at residue 12, likely a sequencing read error; the sequence shown is translated from the DNA. The gene calls are TRDV1 and TRDJ1, with 9 bases lining up with TRDD2. Looked up from germline, CDR1 is TSWWSYY and CDR2 is QGS. This CDR3 contains 21 residues. V dropped 1 base and J dropped 0; count of bases not matched to a gene: 18. The CDR3 reads CALGEPLPTTRRAEYTDKLIF. The CDR3 coding sequence is TGTGCTCTTGGGGAACCCCTTCCTACAACTCGCCGGGCCGAGTACACCGATAAACTCATCTTT.

This clone was detected ten times or more. The chain joins TRDV1 to TRDJ1, with D maybe TRDD2 (7 bases). Between the trimmed V and J ends, which lost 3 bases and 5 bases, there was a span of 25 bases. Germline V gene sequence: CDR1 TSWWSYY, CDR2 QGS. This CDR3 contains 18 residues. CDR3: CALGDPFSYWVSADKLIF. CDR3 nucleotides: TGTGCTCTTGGGGATCCCTTTTCCTACTGGGTCTCCGCGGATAAACTCATCTTT.

Turning to this clone: The mismatch at residue 11 between this DNA's translation and the TCRdb protein of a much larger clone likely reflects a read error; the protein shown is translated from the DNA. The chain employs TRDV1 and TRDJ2, with 8 bases aligning to TRDD3. TCRdb offers no J gene call, so here the DNA was matched to germline to obtain one. The CDR3 spans 22 residues. V gave up 0 bases and J gave up 3 bases; unmatched junction bases: 21. From germline, CDR1 is TSWWSYY and CDR2 QGS. CDR3 amino acids: CALGELNGLLPYWGAMTAQLFF. For the CDR3, the DNA is TGTGCTCTTGGGGAACTTAATGGCCTTCTTCCGTACTGGGGGGCCATGACAGCACAACTCTTCTTT.

A remark on this clone: TCRdb pairs this DNA with a much larger clone's protein that differs at residue 23, likely a read error; the protein shown was translated from the DNA. The V gene is TRDV1; the J gene was not called; no DNA check was done on the table's D call, TRDD3. Germline values: CDR1 TSWWSYY, CDR2 QGS. CDR3 length equals 25 residues. CDR3 sequence: CALGELSPTPFYWGIRVPYTDKFIF. The DNA of the CDR3 is TGTGCTCTTGGGGAACTATCCCCAACGCCTTTTTACTGGGGGATACGAGTACCTTACACCGATAAATTCATCTTT.